The rows below give T cell receptor beta chains drawn from one sample of a study of T cells after yellow fever vaccination. MiXCR, run by TCRdb on the 5' RACE reads, gives a single entry per CDR3 protein. In the table there are 230,000 or so distinct CDR3 sequences, more than 6.5% of which are singletons. The source was CD4+ T cells sorted from PBMCs, collected on the day of the yellow fever booster vaccination. Receptor source: a man younger than 40 who received the YFV17D yellow fever vaccine. Each CDR3 is given with its conserved first and last residue. Fields, in order: clone size, J gene, D gene, V gene, CDR3 DNA, CDR3 protein. D genes are given only for firm matches. A row's size may be missing; if present it is once, few, many or a size class.

size: many; J: TRBJ1-2; D: TRBD1; V: TRBV5-6; DNA: TGTGCCAGCAGCTTGGACAGGGGATACTATGGCTACACCTTC; CDR3: CASSLDRGYYGYTF
size: few; J: TRBJ2-3; D: NA; V: TRBV4-2; DNA: TGTGCCAGCAGCCAAGATGGCGCTGCGGATACGCAGTATTTT; CDR3: CASSQDGAADTQYF
size: many; J: TRBJ2-3; D: NA; V: TRBV20-1; DNA: TGCAGTGCTCCTCCTGGCGGGGAAGATACGCAGTATTTT; CDR3: CSAPPGGEDTQYF
size: few; J: TRBJ1-1; D: NA; V: TRBV7-3; DNA: TGTGCCAGCAGCCCGTCGACAGACAGGAACACTGAAGCTTTCTTT; CDR3: CASSPSTDRNTEAFF
size: few; J: TRBJ2-4; D: TRBD1; V: TRBV25-1; DNA: TGTGCCAGCAGTGAATTCGGGACAGGTTTCATTCAGTACTTC; CDR3: CASSEFGTGFIQYF
size: many; J: TRBJ2-3; D: NA; V: TRBV5-1; DNA: TGCCCGGGGCGGCCCCCGAGCACAGATACGCAGTATTTT; CDR3: CPGRPPSTDTQYF
size: NA; J: TRBJ2-5; D: NA; V: TRBV7-8; DNA: TGTGCCAGCAGCGCGACTCATCAAGAGACCCAGTACTTC; CDR3: CASSATHQETQYF
size: few; J: TRBJ1-2; D: TRBD1; V: TRBV5-4; DNA: TGTGCCAGCAGCACCACGACAGGGGCGGACTATGGCTACACCTTC; CDR3: CASSTTTGADYGYTF
size: few; J: TRBJ2-7; D: TRBD2; V: TRBV27; DNA: TGTGCCAGCAGTTCAATTAGCGGGTGGAGCTCCTACGAGCAGTACTTC; CDR3: CASSSISGWSSYEQYF
size: few; J: TRBJ2-1; D: TRBD2; V: TRBV20-1; DNA: TGCAGTGCTAGAAAGGGACTAGCGGGAGGGGGGTCCTACAATGAGCAGTTCTTC; CDR3: CSARKGLAGGGSYNEQFF
size: NA; J: TRBJ2-1; D: NA; V: TRBV20-1; DNA: TGCAGTGCGGGGGGGGGCCGGAGCCACAATGAGCAGTTCTTC; CDR3: CSAGGGRSHNEQFF
size: NA; J: TRBJ2-5; D: NA; V: TRBV4-3; DNA: TGCGCCAGCAGCCGATTTAGAGGGGTGGAGACCCAGTACTTC; CDR3: CASSRFRGVETQYF
size: many; J: TRBJ2-5; D: NA; V: TRBV25-1; DNA: TGTGCCAGCAGTGAACCCGGACAGTTCCAAGAGACCCAGTACTTC; CDR3: CASSEPGQFQETQYF
size: many; J: TRBJ2-5; D: TRBD2; V: TRBV9; DNA: TGTGCCAGCAGCGTAGCCCCGACTAGCGGGAGAGGAGAGACCCAGTACTTC; CDR3: CASSVAPTSGRGETQYF
size: NA; J: TRBJ2-1; D: NA; V: TRBV11-3; DNA: TGTGCCAGCAGCTTAGATGGCGGTACCTACAATGAGCAGTTCTTC; CDR3: CASSLDGGTYNEQFF
size: few; J: TRBJ2-7; D: TRBD2; V: TRBV7-2; DNA: TGTGCCAGCAGCTTAGCGGCTCGACTAGCGGGAGGTTCCTACGAGCAGTACTTC; CDR3: CASSLAARLAGGSYEQYF